The clone carrying this T cell receptor beta chain has a handful of counts. Its antigen is still unknown. These data come from a study of cytomegalovirus exposure and HLA in healthy donors. Study outcomes and limitations: Owing to their indistinguishability, certain V segments, notably TRBV6-2 and TRBV6-3, were excluded. Rarity marked most TCR sequences, yet some public TCRs occurred in many donors. Published work reported that the classifier diagnosed cytomegalovirus status with high specificity and sensitivity.

The V end lost 1 base, the J end lost 4 bases, and 12 bases lay between the germline ends. The CDR3 is made up of 15 amino acids. Germline CDR1 LGHNA, CDR2 YSLEER. The PCR employed 60 Vbeta primers together with 13 Jbeta primers. The table came from immunoSEQ multiplex PCR; TCRdb's copy has only in-frame clones and leaves some out. In the table there are around 150,000 clones, 70% to 80% of which are singletons. Sequenced: PBMCs. The chain is built from TRBV4-3 and TRBJ2-3; D perhaps matches TRBD1 (7 bases). The clonotype comes from a man younger than 40 in good health and CMV-seropositive. CDR3 sequence reads: CASSQVRGASDTQYF. CDR3 nucleotide sequence: TGCGCCAGCAGCCAAGTCAGGGGGGCCTCAGATACGCAGTATTTT.